This T cell receptor (beta chain) was recorded in a study of breast tumors, draining lymph nodes, adjacent tissues. Whole-study findings and limits: Tumor and nontumor repertoires were significantly more similar in luminal-like than in basal-like breast cancer. Data only fit, rather than demonstrated, lymph node origin of most tumor T cells. Tumor repertoires ranked between lymph nodes and nontumor tissue in diversity, with V and J gene preferences.

Details on this clonotype: As yet, its antigen is unknown.

CDR3 length: 13 amino acids. V lost 0 bases to trimming and J lost 11 bases, with 14 bases between them. Germline-derived CDR1 and CDR2 are SGHRS and YFSETQ. MiXCR, applied by TCRdb to the multiplex PCR reads, yields one record per CDR3 protein. The sample consists of fewer than 200,000 distinct CDR3 sequences, 33% of them appearing once. The lymph nodes were axillary draining lymph nodes from breast cancer patients. The sequence was collected from a female donor with breast cancer. Some clones in this sample may be carry-over from other donors' samples. Sample: axillary lymph node tissue. This chain connects TRBV5-1 to TRBJ1-1; no firm D call. Here the CDR3 reads CASSLEMVSDAFF. The CDR3 DNA reads TGCGCCAGCAGCTTGGAGATGGTTTCGGACGCTTTCTTT.